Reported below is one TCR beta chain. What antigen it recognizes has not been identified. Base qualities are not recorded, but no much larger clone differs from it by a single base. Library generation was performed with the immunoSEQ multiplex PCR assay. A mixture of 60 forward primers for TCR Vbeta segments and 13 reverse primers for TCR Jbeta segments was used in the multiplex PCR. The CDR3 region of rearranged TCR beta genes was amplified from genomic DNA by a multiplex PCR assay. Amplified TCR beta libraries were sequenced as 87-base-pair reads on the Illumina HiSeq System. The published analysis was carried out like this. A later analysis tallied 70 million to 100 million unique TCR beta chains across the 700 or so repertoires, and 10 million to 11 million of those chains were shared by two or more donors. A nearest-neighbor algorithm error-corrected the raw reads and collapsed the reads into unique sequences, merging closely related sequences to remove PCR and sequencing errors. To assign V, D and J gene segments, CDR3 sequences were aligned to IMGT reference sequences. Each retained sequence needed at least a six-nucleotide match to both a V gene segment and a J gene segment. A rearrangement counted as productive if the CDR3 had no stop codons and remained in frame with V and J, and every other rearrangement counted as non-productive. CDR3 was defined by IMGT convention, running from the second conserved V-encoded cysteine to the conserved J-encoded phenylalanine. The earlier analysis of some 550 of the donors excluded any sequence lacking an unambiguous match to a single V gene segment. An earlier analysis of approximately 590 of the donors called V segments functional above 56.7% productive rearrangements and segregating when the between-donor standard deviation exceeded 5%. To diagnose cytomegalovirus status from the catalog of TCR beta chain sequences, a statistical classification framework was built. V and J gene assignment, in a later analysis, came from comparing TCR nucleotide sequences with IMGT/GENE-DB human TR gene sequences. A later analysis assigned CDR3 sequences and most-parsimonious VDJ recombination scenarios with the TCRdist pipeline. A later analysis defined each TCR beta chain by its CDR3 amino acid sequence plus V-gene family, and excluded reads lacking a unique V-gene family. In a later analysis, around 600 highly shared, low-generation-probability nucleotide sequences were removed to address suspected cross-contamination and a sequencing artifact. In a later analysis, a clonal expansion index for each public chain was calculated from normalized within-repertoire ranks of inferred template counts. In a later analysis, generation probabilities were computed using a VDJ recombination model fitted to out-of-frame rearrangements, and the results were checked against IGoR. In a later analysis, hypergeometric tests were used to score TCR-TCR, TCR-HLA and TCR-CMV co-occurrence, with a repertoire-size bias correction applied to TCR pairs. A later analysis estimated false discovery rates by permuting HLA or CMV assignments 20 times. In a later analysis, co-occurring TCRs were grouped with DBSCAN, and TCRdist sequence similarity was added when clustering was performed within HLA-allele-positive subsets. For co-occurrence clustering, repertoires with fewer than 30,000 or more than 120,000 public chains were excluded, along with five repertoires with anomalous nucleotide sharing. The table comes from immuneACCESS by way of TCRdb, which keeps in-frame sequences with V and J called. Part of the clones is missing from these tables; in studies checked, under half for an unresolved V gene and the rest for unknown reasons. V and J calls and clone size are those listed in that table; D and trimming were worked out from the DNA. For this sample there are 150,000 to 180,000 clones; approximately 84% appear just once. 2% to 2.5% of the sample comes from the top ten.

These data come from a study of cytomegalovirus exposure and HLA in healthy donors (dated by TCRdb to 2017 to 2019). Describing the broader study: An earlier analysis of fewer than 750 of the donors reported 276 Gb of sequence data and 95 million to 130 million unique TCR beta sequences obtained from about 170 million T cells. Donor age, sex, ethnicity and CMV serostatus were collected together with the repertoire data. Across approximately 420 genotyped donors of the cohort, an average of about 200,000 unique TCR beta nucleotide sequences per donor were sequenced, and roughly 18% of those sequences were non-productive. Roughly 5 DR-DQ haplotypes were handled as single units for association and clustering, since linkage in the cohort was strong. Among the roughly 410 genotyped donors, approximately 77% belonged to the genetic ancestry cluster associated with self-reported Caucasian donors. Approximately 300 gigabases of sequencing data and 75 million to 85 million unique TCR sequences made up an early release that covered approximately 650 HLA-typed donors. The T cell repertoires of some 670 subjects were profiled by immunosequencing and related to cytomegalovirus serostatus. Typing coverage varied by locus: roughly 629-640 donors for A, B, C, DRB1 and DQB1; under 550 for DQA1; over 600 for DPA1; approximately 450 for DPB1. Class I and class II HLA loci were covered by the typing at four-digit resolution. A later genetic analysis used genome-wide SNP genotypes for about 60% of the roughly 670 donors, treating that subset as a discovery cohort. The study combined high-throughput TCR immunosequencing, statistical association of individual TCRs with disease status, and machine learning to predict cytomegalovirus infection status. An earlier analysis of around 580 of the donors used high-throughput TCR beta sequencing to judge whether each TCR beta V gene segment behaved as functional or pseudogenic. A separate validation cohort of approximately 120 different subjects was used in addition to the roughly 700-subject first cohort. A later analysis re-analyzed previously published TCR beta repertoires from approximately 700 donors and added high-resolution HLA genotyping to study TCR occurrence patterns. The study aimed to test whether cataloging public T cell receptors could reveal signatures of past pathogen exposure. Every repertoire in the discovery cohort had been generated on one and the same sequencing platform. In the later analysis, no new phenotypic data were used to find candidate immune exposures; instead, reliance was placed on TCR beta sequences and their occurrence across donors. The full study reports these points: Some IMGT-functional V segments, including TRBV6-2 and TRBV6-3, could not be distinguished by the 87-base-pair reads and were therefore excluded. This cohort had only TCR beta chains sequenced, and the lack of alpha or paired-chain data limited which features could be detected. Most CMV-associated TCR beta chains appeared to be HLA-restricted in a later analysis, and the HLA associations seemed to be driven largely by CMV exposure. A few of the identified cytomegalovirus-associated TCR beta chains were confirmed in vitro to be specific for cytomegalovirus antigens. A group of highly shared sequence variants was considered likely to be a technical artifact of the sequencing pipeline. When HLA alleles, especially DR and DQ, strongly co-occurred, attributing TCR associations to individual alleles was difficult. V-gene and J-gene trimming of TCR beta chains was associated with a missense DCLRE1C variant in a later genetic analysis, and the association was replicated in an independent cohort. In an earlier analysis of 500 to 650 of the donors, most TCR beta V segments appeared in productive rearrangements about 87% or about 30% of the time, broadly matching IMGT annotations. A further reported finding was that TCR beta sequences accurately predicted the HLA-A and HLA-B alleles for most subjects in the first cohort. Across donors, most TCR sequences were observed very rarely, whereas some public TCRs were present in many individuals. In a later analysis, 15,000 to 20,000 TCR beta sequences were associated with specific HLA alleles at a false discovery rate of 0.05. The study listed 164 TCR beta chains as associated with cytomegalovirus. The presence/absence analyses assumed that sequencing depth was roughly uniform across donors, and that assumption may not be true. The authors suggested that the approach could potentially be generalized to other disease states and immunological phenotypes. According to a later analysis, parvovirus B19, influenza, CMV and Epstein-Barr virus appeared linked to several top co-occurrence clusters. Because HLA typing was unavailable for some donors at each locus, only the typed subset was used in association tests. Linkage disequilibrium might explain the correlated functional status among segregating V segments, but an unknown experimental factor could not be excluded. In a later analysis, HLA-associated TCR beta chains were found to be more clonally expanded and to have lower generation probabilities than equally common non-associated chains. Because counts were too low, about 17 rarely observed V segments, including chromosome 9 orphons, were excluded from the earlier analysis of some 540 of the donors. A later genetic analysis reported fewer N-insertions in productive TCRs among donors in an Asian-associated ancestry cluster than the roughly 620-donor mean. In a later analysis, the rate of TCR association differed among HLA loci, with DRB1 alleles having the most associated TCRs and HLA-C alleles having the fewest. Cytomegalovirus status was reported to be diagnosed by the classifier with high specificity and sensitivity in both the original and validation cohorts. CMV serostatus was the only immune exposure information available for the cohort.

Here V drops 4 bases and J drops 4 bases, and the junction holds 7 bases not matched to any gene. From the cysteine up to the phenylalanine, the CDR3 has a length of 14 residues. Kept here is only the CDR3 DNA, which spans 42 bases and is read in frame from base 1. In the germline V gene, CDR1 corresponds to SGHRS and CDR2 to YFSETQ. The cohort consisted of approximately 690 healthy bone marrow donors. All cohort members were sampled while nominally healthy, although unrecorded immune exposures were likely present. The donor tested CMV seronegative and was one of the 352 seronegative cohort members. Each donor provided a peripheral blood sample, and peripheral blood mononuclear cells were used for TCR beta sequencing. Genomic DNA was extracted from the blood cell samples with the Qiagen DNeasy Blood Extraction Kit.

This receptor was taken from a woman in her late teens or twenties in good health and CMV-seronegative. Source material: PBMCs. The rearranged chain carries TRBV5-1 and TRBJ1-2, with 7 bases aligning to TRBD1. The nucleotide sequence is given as TGCGCCAGCAGCCCGGGACAGCGCAGCTATGGCTACACCTTC. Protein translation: CASSPGQRSYGYTF.